This T cell receptor beta chain was profiled in a study of T cell responses to AZD1222 COVID-19 vaccine. This clone showed up just once. CDR1 SGHRS and CDR2 YFSETQ come from the germline V gene. The CDR3 length is 15 residues. V lost 2 bases to trimming and J lost 6 bases, with 15 bases between them. Measured with immunoSEQ multiplex PCR; TCRdb has only the in-frame clones, and not every one. In the table there are 90,000 to 120,000 clones, around 90% of which are singletons. This sequence was found in an adult who received the AZD1222 COVID-19 vaccine. The chain uses TRBV5-1 and TRBJ2-1; possibly TRBD2 for D (6 bases). The source material was peripheral blood, sampled 28 days after the second AZD1222 dose. CDR3 DNA: TGCGCCAGCAGCTTAGCCTATAACGGGGGCAATGAGCAGTTCTTC. Its translation is CASSLAYNGGNEQFF.